Described below is a single TCR beta chain sequence and its context. This specimen belongs to a study of T cells in tumors after PD-1 blockade. Method: immunoSEQ multiplex PCR; TCRdb's copy keeps in-frame clones and lacks some. The data hold under 75,000 clones, with 74% observed a single time. Germline V gene data show CDR1 as MNHEY and CDR2 as SVGAGI. The V end was cut by 2 bases, the J end by 0 bases, with 5 bases between. This CDR3 is 14 amino acids long. The rearrangement uses TRBV6-5 and TRBJ1-3; D may be TRBD1 (5 bases). This material consisted of PBMCs, taken after anti-PD-1 treatment. The clonotype comes from a human donor with basal cell carcinoma. In nucleotides, the CDR3 is TGTGCCAGCAGTTACGACAGCTCTGGAAACACCATATATTTT. Protein: CASSYDSSGNTIYF.